This T cell receptor (beta chain) was identified during a study of cytomegalovirus exposure and HLA in healthy donors. Study as a whole: The same platform as the approximately 670 first-cohort repertoires was used for the roughly 130 validation repertoires, a later analysis reported.

General study points: The authors listed 150 to 200 TCR beta chains as cytomegalovirus-associated.

Assay: immunoSEQ multiplex PCR; the TCRdb copy retains only in-frame clones and omits some. The sample includes approximately 150,000 clones, approximately 84% of them seen just once. With respect to this clone: The antigen is undetermined.

V was pared by 1 base and J by 8 bases, with 7 bases of the junction left unmatched. CDR1 and CDR2 from the germline V gene are KGHSH and LQKENI. The CDR3 spans 15 residues. The rearrangement links TRBV18 to TRBJ2-4; the match to TRBD1 covers 8 bases. The sample consisted of PBMCs. This receptor was obtained from a man aged 25 to 40 in good health and CMV-seropositive. This CDR3 reads CASSPQQGDGDIQYF. The DNA of the CDR3 is TGTGCCAGCTCACCACAACAGGGGGATGGAGACATTCAGTACTTC.